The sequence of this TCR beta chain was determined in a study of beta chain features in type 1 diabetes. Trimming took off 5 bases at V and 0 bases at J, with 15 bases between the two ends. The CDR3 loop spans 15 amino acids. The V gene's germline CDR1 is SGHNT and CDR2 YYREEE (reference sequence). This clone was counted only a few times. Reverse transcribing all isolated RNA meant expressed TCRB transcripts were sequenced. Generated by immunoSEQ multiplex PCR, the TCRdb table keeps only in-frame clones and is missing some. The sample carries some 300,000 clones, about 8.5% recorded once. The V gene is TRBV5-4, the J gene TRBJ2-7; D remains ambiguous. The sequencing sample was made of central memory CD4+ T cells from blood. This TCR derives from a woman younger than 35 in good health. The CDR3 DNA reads TGTGCCAGCAGGCCGGAGTTGGTGAGCTCCTACGAGCAGTACTTC. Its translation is CASRPELVSSYEQYF.